The clone carrying this TCR beta chain was counted a single time. This sample is drawn from a study of blood T cell repertoires in COVID-19. Whole-study context: T cells, B-cell-depleted T cells, or PBMCs supplied cDNA or gDNA.

In the study's own analysis: Reference gene primer amplification gave nucleated cell count estimates. Clones were read by immunoSEQ multiplex PCR, and TCRdb kept only the in-frame ones, dropping some. The DNA gave D and trimming, while V, J and clone size come from that table. The sample contains roughly 180,000 clones, 80% to 90% of which appear only once. Assignments of participants to cohorts depended upon their own reported clinical history. Resolution of symptoms, clearance, or two negative PCRs was present in recovered Cohort 3 donors. What was sequenced was PBMCs or T cells enriched from blood (not recorded which). The TCR originated in a man aged 35-49 years who had recovered from COVID-19.

CDR3 sequence reads: CASSLIRGNMNTEAFF. CDR3 DNA sequence: TGTGCCAGCAGCTTGATCAGGGGGAACATGAACACTGAAGCTTTCTTT. The V call is TRBV5-5, the J call TRBJ1-1, with TRBD1 identical over 7 bases. The V segment lost 1 base and the J segment 0 bases; nucleotides outside the gene matches: 6. The CDR3 spans 16 residues. The V gene's germline CDR1 is SGHKS and CDR2 YYEKEE (reference sequence). Looking up the rest from reference TRBV5-5 and TRBJ1-1 gives the full variable domain: DAGVTQSPTHLIKTRGQQVTLRCSPISGHKSVSWYQQVLGQGPQFIFQYYEKEERGRGNFPDRFSARQFPNYSSELNVNALLLGDSALYLCASSLIRGNMNTEAFFGQGTRLTVV.